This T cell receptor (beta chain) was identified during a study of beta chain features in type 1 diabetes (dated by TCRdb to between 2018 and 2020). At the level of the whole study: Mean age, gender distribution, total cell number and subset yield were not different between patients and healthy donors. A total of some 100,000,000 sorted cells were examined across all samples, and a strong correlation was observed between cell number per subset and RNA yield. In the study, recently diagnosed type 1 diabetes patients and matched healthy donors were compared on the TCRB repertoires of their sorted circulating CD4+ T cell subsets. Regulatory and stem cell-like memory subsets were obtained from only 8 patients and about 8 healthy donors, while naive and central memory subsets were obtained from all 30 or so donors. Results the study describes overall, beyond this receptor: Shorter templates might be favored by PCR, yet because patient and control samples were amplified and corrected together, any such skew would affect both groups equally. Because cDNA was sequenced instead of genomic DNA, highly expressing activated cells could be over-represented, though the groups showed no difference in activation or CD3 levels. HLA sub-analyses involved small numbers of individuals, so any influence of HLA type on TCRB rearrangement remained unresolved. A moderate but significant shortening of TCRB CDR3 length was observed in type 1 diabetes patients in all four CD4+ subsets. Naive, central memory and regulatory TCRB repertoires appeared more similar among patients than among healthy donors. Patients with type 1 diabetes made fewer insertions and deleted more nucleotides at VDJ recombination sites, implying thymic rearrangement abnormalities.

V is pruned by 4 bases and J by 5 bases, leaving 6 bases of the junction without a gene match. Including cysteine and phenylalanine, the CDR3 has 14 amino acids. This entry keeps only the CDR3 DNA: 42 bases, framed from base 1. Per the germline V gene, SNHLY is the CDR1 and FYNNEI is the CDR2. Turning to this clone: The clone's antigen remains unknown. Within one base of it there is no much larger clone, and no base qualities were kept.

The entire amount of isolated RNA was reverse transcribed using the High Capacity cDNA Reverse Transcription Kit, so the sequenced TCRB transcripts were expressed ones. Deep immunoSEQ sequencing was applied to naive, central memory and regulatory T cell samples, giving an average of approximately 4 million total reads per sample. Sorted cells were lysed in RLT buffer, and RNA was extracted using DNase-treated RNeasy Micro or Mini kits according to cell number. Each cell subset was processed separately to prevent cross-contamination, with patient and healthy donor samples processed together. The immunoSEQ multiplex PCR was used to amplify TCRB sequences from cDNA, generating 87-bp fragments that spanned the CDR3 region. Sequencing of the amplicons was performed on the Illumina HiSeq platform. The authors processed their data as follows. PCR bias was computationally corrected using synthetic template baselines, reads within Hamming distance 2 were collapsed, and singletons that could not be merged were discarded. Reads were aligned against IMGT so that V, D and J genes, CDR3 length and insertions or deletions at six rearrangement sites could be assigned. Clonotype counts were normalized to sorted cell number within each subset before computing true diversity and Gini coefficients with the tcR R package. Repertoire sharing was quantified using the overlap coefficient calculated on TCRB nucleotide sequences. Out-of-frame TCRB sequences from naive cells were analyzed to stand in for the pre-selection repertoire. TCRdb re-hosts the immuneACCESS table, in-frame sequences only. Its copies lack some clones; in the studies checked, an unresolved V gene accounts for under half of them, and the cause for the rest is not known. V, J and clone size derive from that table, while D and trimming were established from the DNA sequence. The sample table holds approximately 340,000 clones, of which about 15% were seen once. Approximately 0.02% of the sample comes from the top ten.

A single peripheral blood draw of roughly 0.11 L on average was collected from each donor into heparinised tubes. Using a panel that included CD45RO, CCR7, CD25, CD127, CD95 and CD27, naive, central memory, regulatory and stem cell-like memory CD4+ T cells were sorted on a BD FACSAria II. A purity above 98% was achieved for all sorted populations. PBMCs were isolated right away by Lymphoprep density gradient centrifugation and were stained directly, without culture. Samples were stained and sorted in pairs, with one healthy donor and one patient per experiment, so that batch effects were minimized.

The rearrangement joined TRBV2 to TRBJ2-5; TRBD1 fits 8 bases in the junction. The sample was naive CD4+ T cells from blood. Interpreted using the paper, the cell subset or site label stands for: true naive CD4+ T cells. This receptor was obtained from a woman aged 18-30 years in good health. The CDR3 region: CASSALGQDETQYF. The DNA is TGTGCCAGCAGTGCGTTGGGACAGGACGAGACCCAGTACTTC.